Below are 12 T cell receptor beta chains sequenced from a single sample in a study of beta chain features in type 1 diabetes. Since all of the isolated RNA was reverse transcribed, expressed TCRB transcripts were what got sequenced. The repertoire was sequenced with immunoSEQ multiplex PCR; TCRdb's copy has only in-frame clones and lacks some. This sample yields about 350,000 clones, of which about 20% are seen a single time; approximately 0.041% belongs to the top ten. The sequenced sample was naive CD4+ T cells from blood. The receptors originated from a woman between 18 and 29 years old in good health.

There are a few counts of this clone. The chain uses TRBV5-1 and TRBJ2-4, with TRBD1 identical over 7 bases. Germline-derived CDR1 and CDR2 are SGHRS and YFSETQ. J was trimmed by 7 bases and V by 4 bases; bases with no gene match: 8. There are 14 residues in the CDR3. CDR3 coding DNA: TGCGCCAGCAGCCTGGTAGGGGGCCCGAACATTCAGTACTTC. Its translation: CASSLVGGPNIQYF.

The chain links TRBV7-2 to TRBJ2-3; 8 positions match TRBD2. V shed 3 bases and J 2 bases; nucleotides not matched to a gene: 7. From germline, CDR1 is SGHTA and CDR2 FQGNSA. The CDR3 has 16 residues. This CDR3 reads CASSFAAGGITDTQYF. The CDR3 nucleotides read TGTGCCAGCAGCTTTGCGGCGGGGGGTATCACAGATACGCAGTATTTT. Supplemented by reference TRBV7-2 and TRBJ2-3, the full variable domain reads GAGVSQSPSNKVTEKGKDVELRCDPISGHTALYWYRQSLGQGLEFLIYFQGNSAPDKSGLPSDRFSAERTGGSVSTLTIQRTQQEDSAVYLCASSFAAGGITDTQYFGPGTRLTVL.

The chain joins TRBV7-9 to TRBJ1-2; TRBD1 matches 8 bases. The trim removed 4 bases at V and 6 bases at J, leaving 7 bases unmatched. The CDR3 length is 14 residues. From germline, CDR1 is SEHNR and CDR2 FQNEAQ (reference sequence). The CDR3 coding sequence is TGTGCCAGCAGCTCAGACAGGGGAGGGGATGGCTACACCTTC. As protein: CASSSDRGGDGYTF.

Comment on this clone: The sample contains more than one DNA sequence encoding this CDR3. V is TRBV7-9 and J is TRBJ1-2, with a possible D match to TRBD1 (5 bases). This CDR3 spans 12 amino acids. The germline V and J ends were trimmed by 5 bases and 8 bases, with 12 bases remaining between them. Germline loops: CDR1 SEHNR, CDR2 FQNEAQ (reference sequence). The CDR3 sequence is CASSPGLGGYTF. CDR3 DNA sequence: TGTGCCAGCAGCCCAGGGTTAGGAGGCTACACCTTC.

This clone came up a few times. V and J are TRBV29-1 and TRBJ2-5; TRBD1 might be the D (5 bases). The length of the CDR3 is 12 residues. CDR1 and CDR2 (germline): SQVTM, ANQGSEA. V dropped 7 bases and J dropped 1 base, with 10 bases sitting between them. The CDR3 bases are TGCAGCGGCTTCAGGGCCCAAGAGACCCAGTACTTC. Translation: CSGFRAQETQYF.

The CDR3 reads CTSSQPKGLAGGFETQYF. CDR3 bases: TGCACCAGCAGCCAACCCAAAGGACTAGCGGGAGGGTTTGAGACCCAGTACTTC. J is TRBJ2-5 and V is TRBV1; TRBD2 was called by the table and not checked on the DNA. TRBV1 is termed a pseudogene. CDR3 length: 18 residues.

The chain joins TRBV18 to TRBJ1-5; no clear D. Germline V gene lookup returns CDR1 KGHSH and CDR2 LQKENI. The CDR3 totals 14 residues. Trimming cost V 5 bases and J 0 bases, with 8 bases left between them. CDR3: CASSGSNSNQPQHF. The CDR3 DNA sequence: TGTGCCAGCTCAGGCAGTAATAGCAATCAGCCCCAGCATTTT.

The chain recombines TRBV5-6 with TRBJ2-7, with D maybe TRBD1 (5 bases). The CDR3 has 13 residues. Germline CDR1 SGHDT, CDR2 YYEEEE. Between the trimmed V and J ends, which lost 7 bases and 0 bases, there was a span of 11 bases. Here the CDR3 reads CASSGQGSYEQYF. The DNA of the CDR3 is TGTGCCAGCTCTGGGCAGGGCTCCTACGAGCAGTACTTC.

V gene TRBV7-3 combines with J gene TRBJ1-1; D is perhaps TRBD1 (5 bases). V lost 5 bases to trimming and J lost 5 bases, with 12 bases between them. There are 13 residues in the CDR3. Germline CDR1 SGHTA, CDR2 FQGTGA. The CDR3 DNA follows: TGTGCCAGCAGCACCCAGGGCGGTACTGAAGCTTTCTTT. Protein sequence: CASSTQGGTEAFF.

J is TRBJ1-4 and V is TRBV25-1; 9 positions match TRBD1. Germline V lookup: CDR1 MGHDK, CDR2 SYGVNS. There are 15 residues in the CDR3. V lost 3 bases and J lost 8; bases outside the gene matches: 7. For the CDR3, the DNA is TGTGCCAGCAGTGAGGGACAGGGCTCATCAGAAAAACTGTTTTTT. Protein product: CASSEGQGSSEKLFF.

The chain links TRBV19 to TRBJ1-2, with 7 bases lining up with TRBD1. Germline CDR1 is LNHDA and CDR2 is SQIVND (reference sequence). The CDR3 consists of 14 residues. V trimming: 5 bases; J trimming: 8 bases; junction bases outside the gene matches: 11. For the CDR3, the DNA is TGTGCCAGTAGTCCCCAGCCAGGGGGAGGCGGCTACACCTTC. As protein: CASSPQPGGGGYTF.

This clone was counted a few times. The V and J genes are TRBV5-1 and TRBJ2-7, with TRBD1 matching 8 bases. The CDR3 spans 14 residues. Germline V gene sequence: CDR1 SGHRS, CDR2 YFSETQ. The ends lost 4 bases at V and 5 bases at J; junction bases unmatched: 8. The CDR3 protein is CASSPTTGVDEQYF. The CDR3, as DNA: TGCGCCAGCAGCCCAACGACAGGGGTCGACGAGCAGTACTTC.